This TCR beta chain stems from a study of T cells after yellow fever vaccination. Germline V CDR1 and CDR2: SEHNR, FQNEAQ (reference sequence). This CDR3 is 15 amino acids long. Trimming cost V 7 bases and J 3 bases, with 15 bases left between them. Using its own MiXCR run on the 5' RACE reads, TCRdb lists one record per CDR3 protein. The profile shows under 500,000 distinct CDR3 sequences, roughly 20% of them singletons. The source of this sequence is a man between 18 and 29 years old who received the YFV17D yellow fever vaccine. The rearrangement joins TRBV7-9 to TRBJ2-2; D gene uncertain. The material sequenced was PBMCs, taken before the yellow fever booster vaccination. The CDR3 DNA is TGTGCCAGCACCGGTCCAGCGTTGGACACCGGGGAGCTGTTTTTT. Translation: CASTGPALDTGELFF.